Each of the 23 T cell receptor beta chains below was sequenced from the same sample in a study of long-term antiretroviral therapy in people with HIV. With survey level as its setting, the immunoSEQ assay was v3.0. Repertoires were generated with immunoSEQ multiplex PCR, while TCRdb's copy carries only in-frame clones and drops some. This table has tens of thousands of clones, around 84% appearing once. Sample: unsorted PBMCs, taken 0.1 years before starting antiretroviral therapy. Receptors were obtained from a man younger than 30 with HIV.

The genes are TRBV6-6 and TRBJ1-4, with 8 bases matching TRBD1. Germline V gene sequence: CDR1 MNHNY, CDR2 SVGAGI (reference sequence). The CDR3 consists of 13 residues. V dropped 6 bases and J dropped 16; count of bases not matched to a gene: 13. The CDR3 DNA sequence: TGTGCCAGCAGCCGCAGACAGGGGTTAATGCCGTTTTTT. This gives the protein CASSRRQGLMPFF.

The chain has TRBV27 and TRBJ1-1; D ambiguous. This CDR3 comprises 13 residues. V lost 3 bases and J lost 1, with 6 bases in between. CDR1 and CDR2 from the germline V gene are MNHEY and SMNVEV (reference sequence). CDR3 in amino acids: CASSFIQNTEAFF. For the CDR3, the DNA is TGTGCCAGCAGTTTCATTCAGAACACTGAAGCTTTCTTT.

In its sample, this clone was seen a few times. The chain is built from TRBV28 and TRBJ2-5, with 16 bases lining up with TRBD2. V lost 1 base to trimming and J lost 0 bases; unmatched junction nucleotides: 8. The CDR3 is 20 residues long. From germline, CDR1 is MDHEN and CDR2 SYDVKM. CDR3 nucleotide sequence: TGTGCCAGCAGTTTATCGCCTGGGACTAGCGGGGGGGAGTACCAAGAGACCCAGTACTTC. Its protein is CASSLSPGTSGGEYQETQYF. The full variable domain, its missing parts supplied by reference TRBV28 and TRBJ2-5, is DVKVTQSSRYLVKRTGEKVFLECVQDMDHENMFWYRQDPGLGLRLIYFSYDVKMKEKGDIPEGYSVSREKKERFSLILESASTNQTSMYLCASSLSPGTSGGEYQETQYFGPGTRLLVL.

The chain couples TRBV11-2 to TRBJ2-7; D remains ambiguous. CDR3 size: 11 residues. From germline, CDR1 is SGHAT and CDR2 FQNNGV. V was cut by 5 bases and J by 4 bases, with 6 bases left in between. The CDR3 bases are TGTGCCAGCAGCCCTCGTTACGAGCAGTACTTC. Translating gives CASSPRYEQYF. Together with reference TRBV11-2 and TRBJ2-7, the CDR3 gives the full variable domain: EAGVAQSPRYKIIEKRQSVAFWCNPISGHATLYWYQQILGQGPKLLIQFQNNGVVDDSQLPKDRFSAERLKGVDSTLKIQPAKLEDSAVYLCASSPRYEQYFGPGTRLTVT.

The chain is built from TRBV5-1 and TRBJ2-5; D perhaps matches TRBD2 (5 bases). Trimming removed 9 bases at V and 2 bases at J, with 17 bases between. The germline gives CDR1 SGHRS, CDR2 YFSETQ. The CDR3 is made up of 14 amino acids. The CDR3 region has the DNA TGCGCCACCGCTCCGGTGACTAAGCAAGAGACCCAGTACTTC. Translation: CATAPVTKQETQYF. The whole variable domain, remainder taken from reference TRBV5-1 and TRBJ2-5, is KAGVTQTPRYLIKTRGQQVTLSCSPISGHRSVSWYQQTPGQGLQFLFEYFSETQRNKGNFPGRFSGRQFSNSRSEMNVSTLELGDSALYLCATAPVTKQETQYFGPGTRLLVL.

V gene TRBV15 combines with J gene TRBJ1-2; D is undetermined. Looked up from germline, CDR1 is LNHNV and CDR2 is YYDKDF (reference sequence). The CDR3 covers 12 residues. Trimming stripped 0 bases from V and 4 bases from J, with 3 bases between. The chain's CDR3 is CATSRDSYGYTF. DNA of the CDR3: TGTGCCACCAGCAGAGACAGCTATGGCTACACCTTC.

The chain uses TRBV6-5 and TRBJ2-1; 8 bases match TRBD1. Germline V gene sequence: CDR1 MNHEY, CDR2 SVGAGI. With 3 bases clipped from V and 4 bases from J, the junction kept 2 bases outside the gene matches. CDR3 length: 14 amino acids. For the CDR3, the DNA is TGTGCCAGCAGTTATGGGGACAGGTACAATGAGCAGTTCTTC. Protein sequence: CASSYGDRYNEQFF.

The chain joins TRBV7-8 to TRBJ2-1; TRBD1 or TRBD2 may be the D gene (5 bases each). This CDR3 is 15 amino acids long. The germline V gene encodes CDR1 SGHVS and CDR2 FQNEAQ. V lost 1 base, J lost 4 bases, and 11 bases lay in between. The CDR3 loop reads CASSLVGTKYNEQFF. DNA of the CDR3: TGTGCCAGCAGCTTAGTTGGGACCAAGTACAATGAGCAGTTCTTC.

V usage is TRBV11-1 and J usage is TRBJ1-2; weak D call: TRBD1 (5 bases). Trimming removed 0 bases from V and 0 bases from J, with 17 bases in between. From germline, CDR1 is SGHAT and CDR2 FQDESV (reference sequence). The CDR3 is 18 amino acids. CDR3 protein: CASSLAGLSGSANYGYTF. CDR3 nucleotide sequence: TGTGCCAGCAGCTTAGCGGGGCTTTCAGGGTCCGCTAACTATGGCTACACCTTC.

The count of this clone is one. The CDR3 reads CASSISTDNEQFF. In DNA, the CDR3 is TGTGCCAGTAGTATATCAACAGACAATGAGCAGTTCTTC. The genes are TRBV19 and TRBJ2-1, with D unclear. The V and J ends lost 2 bases and 5 bases respectively, with 7 bases between them. The CDR3 has 13 amino acids. Germline V lookup: CDR1 LNHDA, CDR2 SQIVND (reference sequence). The entire variable domain, with the rest obtained from reference TRBV19 and TRBJ2-1, is as follows: DGGITQSPKYLFRKEGQNVTLSCEQNLNHDAMYWYRQDPGQGLRLIYYSQIVNDFQKGDIAEGYSVSREKKESFPLTVTSAQKNPTAFYLCASSISTDNEQFFGPGTRLTVL.

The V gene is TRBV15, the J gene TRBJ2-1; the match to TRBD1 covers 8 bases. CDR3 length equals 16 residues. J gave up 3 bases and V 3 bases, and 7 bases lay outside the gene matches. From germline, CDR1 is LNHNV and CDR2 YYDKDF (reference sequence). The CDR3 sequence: CATSSRQGFLYNEQFF. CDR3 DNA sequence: TGTGCCACCAGCAGCAGACAGGGGTTCCTCTACAATGAGCAGTTCTTC.

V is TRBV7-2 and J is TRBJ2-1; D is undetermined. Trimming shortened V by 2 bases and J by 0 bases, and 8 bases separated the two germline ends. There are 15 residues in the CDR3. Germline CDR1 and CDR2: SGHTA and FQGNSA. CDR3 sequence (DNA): TGTGCCAGCAGCTTATCACGGAGCTCCTACAATGAGCAGTTCTTC. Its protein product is CASSLSRSSYNEQFF.

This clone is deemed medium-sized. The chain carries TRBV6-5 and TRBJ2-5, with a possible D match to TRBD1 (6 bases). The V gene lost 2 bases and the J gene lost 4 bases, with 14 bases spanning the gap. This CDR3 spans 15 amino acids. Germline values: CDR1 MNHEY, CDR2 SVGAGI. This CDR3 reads CASSYDTTGTETQYF. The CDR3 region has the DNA TGTGCCAGCAGTTACGACACTACAGGGACAGAGACCCAGTACTTC.

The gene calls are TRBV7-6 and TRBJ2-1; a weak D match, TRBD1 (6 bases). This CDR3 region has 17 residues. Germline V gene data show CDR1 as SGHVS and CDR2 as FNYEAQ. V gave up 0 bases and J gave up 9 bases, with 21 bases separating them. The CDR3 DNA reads TGTGCCAGCAGCTTAGCCTATAGGGGCAGGGGTCGTCGTGAGCAGTTCTTC. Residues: CASSLAYRGRGRREQFF.

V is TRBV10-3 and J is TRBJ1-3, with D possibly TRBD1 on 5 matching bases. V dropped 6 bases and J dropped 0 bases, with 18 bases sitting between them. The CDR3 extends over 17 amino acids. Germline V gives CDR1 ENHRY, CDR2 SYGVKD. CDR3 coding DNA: TGTGCCATCAGGCGGACCCCTCAGGGCCCCTCTGGAAACACCATATATTTT. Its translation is CAIRRTPQGPSGNTIYF.

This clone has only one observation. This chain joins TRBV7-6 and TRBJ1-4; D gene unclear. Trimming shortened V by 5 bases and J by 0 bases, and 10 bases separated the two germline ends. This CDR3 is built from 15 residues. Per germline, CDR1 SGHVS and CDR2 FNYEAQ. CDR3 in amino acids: CASSLTGSTNEKLFF. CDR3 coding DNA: TGTGCCAGCAGCCTAACGGGGTCAACTAATGAAAAACTGTTTTTT.

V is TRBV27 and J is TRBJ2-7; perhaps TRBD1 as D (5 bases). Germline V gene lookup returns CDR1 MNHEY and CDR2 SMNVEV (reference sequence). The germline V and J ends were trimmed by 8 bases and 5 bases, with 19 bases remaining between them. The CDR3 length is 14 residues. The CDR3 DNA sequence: TGTGCCAGCCGCCCCGTGGGCTTCAGGGACGAGCAGTACTTC. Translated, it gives CASRPVGFRDEQYF.

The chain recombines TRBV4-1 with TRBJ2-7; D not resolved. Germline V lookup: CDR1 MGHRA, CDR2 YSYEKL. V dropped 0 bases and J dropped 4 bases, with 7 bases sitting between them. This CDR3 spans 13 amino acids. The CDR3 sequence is CASSQDPIYEQYF. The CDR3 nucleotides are TGCGCCAGCAGCCAAGATCCTATTTACGAGCAGTACTTC.

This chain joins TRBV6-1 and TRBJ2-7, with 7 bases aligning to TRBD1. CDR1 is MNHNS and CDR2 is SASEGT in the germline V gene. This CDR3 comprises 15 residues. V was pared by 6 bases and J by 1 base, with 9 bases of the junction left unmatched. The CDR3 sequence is CASSLGQMVSYEQYF. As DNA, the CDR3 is TGTGCCAGCAGCTTGGGACAGATGGTTTCCTACGAGCAGTACTTC.

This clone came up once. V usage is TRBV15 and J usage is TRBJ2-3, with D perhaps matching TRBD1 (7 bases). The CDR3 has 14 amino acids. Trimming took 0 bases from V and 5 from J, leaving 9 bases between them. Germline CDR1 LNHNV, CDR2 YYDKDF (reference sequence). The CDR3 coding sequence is TGTGCCACCAGCAGAGATCAGGGGGGAGATACGCAGTATTTT. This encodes CATSRDQGGDTQYF.

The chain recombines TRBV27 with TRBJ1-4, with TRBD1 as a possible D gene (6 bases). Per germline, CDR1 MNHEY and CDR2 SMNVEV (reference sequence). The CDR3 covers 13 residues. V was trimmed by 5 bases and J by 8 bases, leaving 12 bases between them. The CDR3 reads CASSQPGAEKLFF. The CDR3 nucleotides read TGTGCCAGCAGTCAACCGGGGGCCGAAAAACTGTTTTTT.

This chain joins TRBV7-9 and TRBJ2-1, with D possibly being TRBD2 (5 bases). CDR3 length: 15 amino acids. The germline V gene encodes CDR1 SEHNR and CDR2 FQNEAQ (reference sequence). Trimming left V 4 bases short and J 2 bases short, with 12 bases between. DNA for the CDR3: TGTGCCAGCAGCTCCCGGGATACACCCTACAATGAGCAGTTCTTC. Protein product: CASSSRDTPYNEQFF.

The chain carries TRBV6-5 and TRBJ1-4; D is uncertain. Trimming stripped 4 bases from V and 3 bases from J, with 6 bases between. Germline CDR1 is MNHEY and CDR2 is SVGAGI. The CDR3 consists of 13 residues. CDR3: CASSSRPNEKLFF. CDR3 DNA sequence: TGTGCCAGCAGTTCCCGACCTAATGAAAAACTGTTTTTT.